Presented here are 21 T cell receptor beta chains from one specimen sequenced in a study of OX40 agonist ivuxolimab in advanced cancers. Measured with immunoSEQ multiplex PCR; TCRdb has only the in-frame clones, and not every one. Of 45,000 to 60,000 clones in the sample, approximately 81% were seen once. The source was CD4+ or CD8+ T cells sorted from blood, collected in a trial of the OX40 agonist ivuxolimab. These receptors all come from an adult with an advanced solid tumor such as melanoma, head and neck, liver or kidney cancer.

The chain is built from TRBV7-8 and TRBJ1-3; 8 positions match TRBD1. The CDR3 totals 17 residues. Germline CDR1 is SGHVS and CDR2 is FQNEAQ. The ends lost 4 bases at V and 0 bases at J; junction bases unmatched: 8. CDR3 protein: CASSYWGQATSGNTIYF. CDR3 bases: TGTGCCAGCAGCTACTGGGGACAGGCAACCTCTGGAAACACCATATATTTT. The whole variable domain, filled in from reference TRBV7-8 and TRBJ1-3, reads GAGVSQSPRYKVAKRGQDVALRCDPISGHVSLFWYQQALGQGPEFLTYFQNEAQLDKSGLPSDRFFAERPEGSVSTLKIQRTQQEDSAVYLCASSYWGQATSGNTIYFGEGSWLTVV.

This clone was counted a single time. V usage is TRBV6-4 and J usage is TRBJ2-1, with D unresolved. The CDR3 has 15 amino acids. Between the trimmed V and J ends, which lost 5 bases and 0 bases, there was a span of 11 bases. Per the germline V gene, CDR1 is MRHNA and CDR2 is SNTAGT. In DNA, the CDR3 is TGTGCCAGCAGTACCTTTCCGAGCTCCTACAATGAGCAGTTCTTC. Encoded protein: CASSTFPSSYNEQFF.

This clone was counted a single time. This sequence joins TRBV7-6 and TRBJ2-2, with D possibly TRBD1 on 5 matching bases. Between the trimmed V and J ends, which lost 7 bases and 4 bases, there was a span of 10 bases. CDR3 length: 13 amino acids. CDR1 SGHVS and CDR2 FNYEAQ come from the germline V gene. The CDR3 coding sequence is TGTGCCAGCAATTTAGGGGTCACCGGGGAGCTGTTTTTT. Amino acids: CASNLGVTGELFF.

This CDR3 reads CASSLIGGAGNTIYF. The CDR3 DNA reads as TGTGCCAGCAGTTTAATAGGGGGGGCCGGAAACACCATATATTTT. The gene calls are TRBV27 and TRBJ1-3; weak D call: TRBD1 (6 bases). V lost 2 bases and J 4 bases, leaving 12 bases between the germline ends. The CDR3 spans 15 residues. Germline-derived CDR1 and CDR2 are MNHEY and SMNVEV (reference sequence).

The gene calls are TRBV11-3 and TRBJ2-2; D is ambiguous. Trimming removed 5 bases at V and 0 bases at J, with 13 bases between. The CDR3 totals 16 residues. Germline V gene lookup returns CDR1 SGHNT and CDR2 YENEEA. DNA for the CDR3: TGTGCCAGCAGCCCCCGGGTCGGATCGAACACCGGGGAGCTGTTTTTT. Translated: CASSPRVGSNTGELFF.

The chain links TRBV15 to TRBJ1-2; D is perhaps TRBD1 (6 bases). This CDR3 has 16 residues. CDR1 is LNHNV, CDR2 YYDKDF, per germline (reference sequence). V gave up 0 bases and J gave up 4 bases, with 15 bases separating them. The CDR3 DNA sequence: TGTGCCACCAGCAGAGATTCCAGGGGACCCACCTATGGCTACACCTTC. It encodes CATSRDSRGPTYGYTF.

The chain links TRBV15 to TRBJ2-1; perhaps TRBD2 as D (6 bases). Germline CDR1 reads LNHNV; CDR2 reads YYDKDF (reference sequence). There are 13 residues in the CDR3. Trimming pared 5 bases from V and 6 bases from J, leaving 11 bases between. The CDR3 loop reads CATSGGTGNEQFF. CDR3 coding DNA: TGTGCCACCAGCGGGGGGACGGGCAATGAGCAGTTCTTC.

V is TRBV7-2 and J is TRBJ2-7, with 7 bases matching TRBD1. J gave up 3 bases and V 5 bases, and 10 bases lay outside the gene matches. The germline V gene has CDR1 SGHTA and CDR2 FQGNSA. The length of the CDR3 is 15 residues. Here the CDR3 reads CASSLEGTVLYEQYF. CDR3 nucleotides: TGTGCCAGCAGCCTAGAGGGGACAGTTCTCTACGAGCAGTACTTC.

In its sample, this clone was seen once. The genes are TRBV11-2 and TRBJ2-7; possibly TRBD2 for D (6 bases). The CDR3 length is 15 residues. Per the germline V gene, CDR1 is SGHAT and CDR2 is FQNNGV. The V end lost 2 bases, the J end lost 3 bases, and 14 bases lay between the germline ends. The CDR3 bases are TGTGCCAGCAGCTTAAGGGACTGGGAGATCTACGAGCAGTACTTC. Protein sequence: CASSLRDWEIYEQYF.

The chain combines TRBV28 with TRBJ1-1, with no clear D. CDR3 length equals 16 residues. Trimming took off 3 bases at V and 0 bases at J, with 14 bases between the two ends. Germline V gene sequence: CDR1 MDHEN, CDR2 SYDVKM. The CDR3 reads CASSLPESSMNTEAFF. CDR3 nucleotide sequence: TGTGCCAGCAGTTTGCCGGAAAGTAGTATGAACACTGAAGCTTTCTTT.

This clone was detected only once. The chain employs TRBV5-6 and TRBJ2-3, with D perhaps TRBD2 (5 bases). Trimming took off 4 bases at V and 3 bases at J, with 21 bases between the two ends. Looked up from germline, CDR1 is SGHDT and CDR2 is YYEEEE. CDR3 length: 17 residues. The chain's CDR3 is CASSPLRTGDGTDTQYF. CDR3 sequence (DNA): TGTGCCAGCAGCCCACTACGGACTGGGGATGGGACAGATACGCAGTATTTT.

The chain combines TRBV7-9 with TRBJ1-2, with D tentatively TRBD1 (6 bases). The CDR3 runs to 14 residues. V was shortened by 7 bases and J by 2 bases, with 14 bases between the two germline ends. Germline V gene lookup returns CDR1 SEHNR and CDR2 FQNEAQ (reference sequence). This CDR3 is CASNPGQYNYGYTF. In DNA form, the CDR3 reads TGTGCCAGCAACCCCGGACAGTACAACTATGGCTACACCTTC.

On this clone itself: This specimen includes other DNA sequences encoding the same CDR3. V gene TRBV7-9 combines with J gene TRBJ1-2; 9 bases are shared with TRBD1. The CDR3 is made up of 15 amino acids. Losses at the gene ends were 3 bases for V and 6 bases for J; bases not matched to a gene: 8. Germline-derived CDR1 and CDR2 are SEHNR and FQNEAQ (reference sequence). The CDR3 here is CASSLARTGVDGYTF. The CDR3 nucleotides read TGTGCCAGCAGCTTGGCGCGGACAGGGGTCGATGGCTACACCTTC.

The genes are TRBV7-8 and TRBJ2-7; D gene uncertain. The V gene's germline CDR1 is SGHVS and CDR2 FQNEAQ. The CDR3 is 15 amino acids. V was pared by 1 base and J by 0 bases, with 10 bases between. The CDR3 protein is CASSLGALSSYEQYF. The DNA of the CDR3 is TGTGCCAGCAGCTTAGGGGCATTGAGCTCCTACGAGCAGTACTTC.

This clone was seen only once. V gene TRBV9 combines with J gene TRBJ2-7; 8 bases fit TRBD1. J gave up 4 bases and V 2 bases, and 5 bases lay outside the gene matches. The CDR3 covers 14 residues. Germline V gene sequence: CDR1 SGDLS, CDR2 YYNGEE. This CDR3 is CASSVAGGVYEQYF. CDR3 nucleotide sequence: TGTGCCAGCAGCGTTGCAGGGGGCGTTTACGAGCAGTACTTC.

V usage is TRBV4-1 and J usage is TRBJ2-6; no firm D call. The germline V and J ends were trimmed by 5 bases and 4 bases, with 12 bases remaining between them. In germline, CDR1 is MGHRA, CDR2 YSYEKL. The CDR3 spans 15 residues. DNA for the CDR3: TGCGCCAGCAGCTACACCGATCTGGGGGCCAACGTCCTGACTTTC. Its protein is CASSYTDLGANVLTF.

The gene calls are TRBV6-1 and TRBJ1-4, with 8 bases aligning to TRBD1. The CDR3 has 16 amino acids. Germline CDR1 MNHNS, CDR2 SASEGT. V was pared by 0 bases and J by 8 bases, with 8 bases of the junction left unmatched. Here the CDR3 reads CASSEARGQVDEKLFF. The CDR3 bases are TGTGCCAGCAGTGAAGCGCGGGGACAGGTAGACGAAAAACTGTTTTTT.

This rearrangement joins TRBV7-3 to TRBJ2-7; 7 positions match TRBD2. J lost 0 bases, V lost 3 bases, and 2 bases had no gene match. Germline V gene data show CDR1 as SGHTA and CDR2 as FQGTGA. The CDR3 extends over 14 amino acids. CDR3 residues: CASSFGGSSYEQYF. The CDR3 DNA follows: TGTGCCAGCAGCTTCGGGGGGAGCTCCTACGAGCAGTACTTC.

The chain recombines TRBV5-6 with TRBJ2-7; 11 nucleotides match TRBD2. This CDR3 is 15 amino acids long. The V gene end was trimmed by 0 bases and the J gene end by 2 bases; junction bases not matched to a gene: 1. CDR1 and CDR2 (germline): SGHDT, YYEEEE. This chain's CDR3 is CASSLETSGAYEQYF. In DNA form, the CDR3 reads TGTGCCAGCAGCTTGGAGACTAGCGGGGCCTACGAGCAGTACTTC.

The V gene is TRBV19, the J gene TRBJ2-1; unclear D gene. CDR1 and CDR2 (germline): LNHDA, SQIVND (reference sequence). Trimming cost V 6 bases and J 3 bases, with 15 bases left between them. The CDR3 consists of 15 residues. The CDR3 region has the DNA TGTGCCAGTAGCGCTATGGGCGGTGGCTACAATGAGCAGTTCTTC. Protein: CASSAMGGGYNEQFF.

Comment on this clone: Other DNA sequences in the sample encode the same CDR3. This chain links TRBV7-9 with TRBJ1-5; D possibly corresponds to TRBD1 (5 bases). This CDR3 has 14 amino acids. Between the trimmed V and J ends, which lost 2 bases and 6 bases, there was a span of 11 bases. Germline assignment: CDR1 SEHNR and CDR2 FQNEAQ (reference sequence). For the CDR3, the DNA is TGTGCCAGCAGCTTACCAGGGTCCGGTCAGCCCCAGCATTTT. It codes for CASSLPGSGQPQHF.